This T cell receptor beta chain originates from a study of shared clonotypes between healthy human individuals. Study-wide context: Participating donors consisted of a couple of women and three men aged 18 to 49. Study-wide results and caveats: In having few donors, the study represented limited genetic and exposure-history diversity. Non-shared clonotypes displayed generation probabilities falling below those of clonotypes present in all four donors.

The repertoire was sequenced with immunoSEQ multiplex PCR; TCRdb's copy has only in-frame clones and lacks some. Of 2 million to 2.5 million clones in the sample, over 90% are singletons; the top ten hold about 0.41%. Turning to this clone: What it recognizes is unknown.

Both subsets, CD45RA+ naive and CD45RA-negative memory, were split from the CD4+ cells. The CDR3 contains 15 residues. V trimming: 4 bases; J trimming: 0 bases; junction bases outside the gene matches: 3. In germline, CDR1 is SGHAT, CDR2 FQNNGV. This clonotype was sampled from a man younger than 35 in good health. Some clones in this sample may be carry-over from other donors' samples. V is TRBV11-2 and J is TRBJ2-1; 7 bases align to TRBD1. The sample was naive CD4+ T cells from PBMCs. Subset here: CD45RA+ positively selected. The CDR3, as DNA: TGTGCCAGCAGCTCGGGACAGAACTCCTACAATGAGCAGTTCTTC. Translated: CASSSGQNSYNEQFF.